These 6 T cell receptor beta chains originate from one sample sequenced in a study of graft-versus-host responses after intestinal transplantation. The antigens these receptors bind are not known. Measured with immunoSEQ multiplex PCR; TCRdb has only the in-frame clones, and not every one. The data hold 99,000 or so clones, with roughly 84% observed a single time. The sequences come from unstimulated CD4+ T cells sorted from spleen or lymph node cells, collected before intestinal transplant. The source is a human donor who received an intestinal transplant.

The chain has TRBV7-6 and TRBJ2-5; TRBD2 agrees at 13 bases. Per the germline V gene, CDR1 is SGHVS and CDR2 is FNYEAQ. Trimming cost V 5 bases and J 2 bases; bases outside gene matches: 17. CDR3 size: 20 residues. DNA for the CDR3: TGTGCCAGCAGCCTCCAGCCGGGACTAGCGGGACCTAAGATGCAAGAGACCCAGTACTTC. Protein: CASSLQPGLAGPKMQETQYF.

The chain employs TRBV5-1 and TRBJ2-1; tentative D call: TRBD2 (7 bases). The CDR3 covers 16 residues. Germline assignment: CDR1 SGHRS and CDR2 YFSETQ. The V end was cut by 0 bases, the J end by 4 bases, with 14 bases between. The CDR3 loop is CASSLEGGGQYNEQFF. DNA for the CDR3: TGCGCCAGCAGCTTGGAGGGCGGGGGCCAATACAATGAGCAGTTCTTC.

This clone appeared a single time. The chain combines TRBV18 with TRBJ2-7; D gene ambiguous. The CDR3 runs to 11 residues. Trimming stripped 2 bases from V and 5 bases from J, with 4 bases between. Germline CDR1 KGHSH, CDR2 LQKENI. CDR3 coding DNA: TGTGCCAGCTCACCAGGCCACGAGCAGTACTTC. Protein sequence: CASSPGHEQYF.

This clone occurred once. The genes are TRBV6-5 and TRBJ2-2; TRBD2 is a possible D gene (6 bases). The CDR3 loop spans 14 amino acids. Germline lookup yields CDR1 MNHEY and CDR2 SVGAGI. Trimming cost V 7 bases and J 0 bases, with 9 bases left between them. As DNA, the CDR3 is TGTGCCAGCAAGGGACTTGCGAACACCGGGGAGCTGTTTTTT. Its translation is CASKGLANTGELFF.

Turning to this clone: Being one base from a much bigger clone, this may be a read error. This same CDR3 is encoded by further DNA sequences in the sample. The chain uses TRBV4-1 and TRBJ2-7; D is perhaps TRBD2 (6 bases). The length of the CDR3 is 15 residues. Germline CDR1 is MGHRA and CDR2 is YSYEKL. V was pared by 1 base and J by 1 base, with 11 bases between. Written as DNA, the CDR3 is TGCGCCAGCAGCCAAGTACAAGGGACTTCCTACGAGCAGTACTTC. It codes for CASSQVQGTSYEQYF.

With regard to this clone: Relative to the germline gene, one junction end is altered; a read error may explain this. J is TRBJ2-7 and V is TRBV6-6, with 11 bases that match TRBD1. In germline, CDR1 is MNHNY, CDR2 SVGAGI (reference sequence). The CDR3 is made up of 15 amino acids. The CDR3 is CATSTGTGGPYEQYF. In DNA form, the CDR3 reads TGTGCCACCAGTACCGGGACAGGGGGACCCTACGAGCAGTACTTC.